This T cell receptor (beta chain) was documented in a study of T-cell reconstitution after alpha-beta-depleted transplantation in children. Notes on the study in general: As was reported, about two months after transplant, alpha-beta T cells came from several hundred expanded graft clones. A year had passed since transplant, and T-cell counts and diversity by then came mostly from newly produced T cells.

Researchers prepared the TCRbeta library using unique molecular identifiers, the study reports. MiXCR, applied by TCRdb to the PCR reads, yields one record per CDR3 protein. Found here are around 450,000 distinct CDR3 sequences, about a sixth of them singletons; the top ten hold over 25%. This clonotype was observed a handful of times. Its cognate antigen is unknown. The CDR3 is made up of 11 amino acids. With 4 bases removed from V and 7 bases from J, the gap between germline ends came to 6 bases. The chain carries TRBV12-3 or TRBV12-4 and TRBJ2-3; D is uncertain. This sample comprised PBMCs, mostly from graft donor cells, obtained 360 days after TCRalphabeta/CD19-depleted stem cell transplant. The receptor was isolated from a boy under three years old who had a stem cell transplant for Wiskott-Aldrich syndrome, so the T cells may come from the graft donor. CDR3 loop: CASSSPYTQYF. The CDR3 DNA is TGTGCCAGCAGTTCGCCCTATACGCAGTATTTT.